These 23 T cell receptor beta chains were sequenced from one sample in a study of blood T cell repertoires in COVID-19. Generated by immunoSEQ multiplex PCR, the TCRdb table keeps only in-frame clones and is missing some. Of 440,000 or so clones listed, about nine tenths are singletons. Sequences were obtained from peripheral blood. All receptors come from a woman in her 40s with COVID-19, enrolled during active disease.

J is TRBJ1-4 and V is TRBV9; TRBD1 matches 9 bases. Germline V CDR1 and CDR2: SGDLS, YYNGEE. This CDR3 has 15 residues. V dropped 4 bases and J dropped 5; count of bases not matched to a gene: 6. The CDR3 reads CASSFRTGVNEKLFF. The DNA for the CDR3 is TGTGCCAGCAGCTTCCGGACAGGGGTAAATGAAAAACTGTTTTTT.

This clone was recorded only once. V usage is TRBV18 and J usage is TRBJ1-6, with D perhaps matching TRBD1 (6 bases). The germline V gene has CDR1 KGHSH and CDR2 LQKENI. The germline V and J ends were trimmed by 5 bases and 8 bases, with 13 bases remaining between them. This CDR3 spans 14 amino acids. The CDR3 region is CASSVGGLDSPLHF. CDR3 sequence (DNA): TGTGCCAGCTCAGTCGGGGGGCTCGATTCACCCCTCCACTTT.

The rearrangement uses TRBV29-1 and TRBJ1-1; D not resolved. The CDR3 is made up of 11 amino acids. The V and J ends lost 5 bases and 7 bases respectively, with 11 bases between them. Germline V gene data show CDR1 as SQVTM and CDR2 as ANQGSEA. The CDR3, as DNA: TGCAGCGTTCCTGACACCAGTGAAGCTTTCTTT. Its protein product is CSVPDTSEAFF.

DNA for the CDR3: TGTGCCAGCAGCACAGGGGGGGGGATGAGGGAGCAGTACTTC. Amino acids: CASSTGGGMREQYF. The gene calls are TRBV27 and TRBJ2-7, with D tentatively TRBD1 (8 bases). Germline assignment: CDR1 MNHEY and CDR2 SMNVEV (reference sequence). The V end was cut by 6 bases, the J end by 7 bases, with 19 bases between. The CDR3 runs to 14 residues.

The chain couples TRBV4-1 to TRBJ1-6; tentatively, D is TRBD1 (5 bases). The CDR3 is made up of 14 amino acids. The germline V gene has CDR1 MGHRA and CDR2 YSYEKL. Trimming cost V 2 bases and J 8 bases, with 10 bases left between them. The CDR3 nucleotides are TGCGCCAGCAGCCAAATCTTAGGGGATTCACCCCTCCACTTT. Amino acid sequence: CASSQILGDSPLHF.

The rearrangement uses TRBV11-2 and TRBJ2-1, with 7 bases that match TRBD1. The CDR3 runs to 15 residues. The germline gives CDR1 SGHAT, CDR2 FQNNGV. Losses at the gene ends were 5 bases for V and 4 bases for J; bases not matched to a gene: 8. For the CDR3, the DNA is TGTGCCAGCAGCCTCCGGGACAGTGTATACAATGAGCAGTTCTTC. This translates into CASSLRDSVYNEQFF.

The chain has TRBV18 and TRBJ1-3, with 7 bases that match TRBD1. The V segment lost 0 bases and the J segment 0 bases; nucleotides outside the gene matches: 5. CDR3 size: 17 residues. Per the germline V gene, CDR1 is KGHSH and CDR2 is LQKENI. The CDR3 sequence: CASSPPGGQTSGNTIYF. The DNA for the CDR3 is TGTGCCAGCTCACCACCGGGGGGACAGACCTCTGGAAACACCATATATTTT.

This chain uses TRBV19 with TRBJ2-7; D remains unclear. The germline gives CDR1 LNHDA, CDR2 SQIVND (reference sequence). This CDR3 comprises 13 residues. V lost 5 bases and J lost 5, with 13 bases in between. DNA for the CDR3: TGTGCCAGTAGTCCCCCCGAAGCCCACGAGCAGTACTTC. It is translated as CASSPPEAHEQYF.

The chain carries TRBV6-1 and TRBJ2-3, with D tentatively TRBD2 (6 bases). Germline V CDR1 and CDR2: MNHNS, SASEGT. The V gene lost 4 bases and the J gene lost 1 base, with 18 bases spanning the gap. The CDR3 consists of 17 residues. Here the CDR3 DNA reads TGTGCCAGCAGTGGTACTCGGGGGAACTCAGGCACAGATACGCAGTATTTT. Translating gives CASSGTRGNSGTDTQYF.

The chain's CDR3 is CASRLIGQGGTPNYGYTF. The CDR3 coding sequence is TGTGCCAGCAGGCTCATTGGGCAGGGAGGGACACCTAACTATGGCTACACCTTC. The gene calls are TRBV27 and TRBJ1-2; possible D gene TRBD1, 6 bases. Germline CDR1 is MNHEY and CDR2 is SMNVEV (reference sequence). There are 18 residues in the CDR3. Trimming removed 6 bases from V and 0 bases from J, with 23 bases in between.

This clone was seen a single time. The chain couples TRBV5-1 to TRBJ2-1; D is possibly TRBD2 (5 bases). The V gene lost 6 bases and the J gene lost 1 base, with 14 bases spanning the gap. The CDR3 is 15 amino acids. Germline V gives CDR1 SGHRS, CDR2 YFSETQ. In DNA, the CDR3 is TGCGCCAGCAAGCCCACGGGGAAATCCTACAATGAGCAGTTCTTC. This sequence encodes CASKPTGKSYNEQFF.

The rearrangement uses TRBV5-1 and TRBJ1-1; possible D gene TRBD1, 5 bases. CDR1 SGHRS and CDR2 YFSETQ come from the germline V gene. Trimming stripped 0 bases from V and 2 bases from J, with 8 bases between. CDR3 length: 14 amino acids. The CDR3 loop reads CASSLVGANTEAFF. The CDR3 DNA follows: TGCGCCAGCAGCTTGGTTGGGGCCAACACTGAAGCTTTCTTT.

The chain has TRBV5-1 and TRBJ2-3; D unclear. V was clipped by 0 bases and J by 5 bases, with 7 bases between them. Germline V CDR1 and CDR2: SGHRS, YFSETQ. This CDR3 is built from 13 residues. The CDR3 is CASSLVPRDTQYF. DNA of the CDR3: TGCGCCAGCAGCTTGGTACCCAGAGATACGCAGTATTTT.

This chain links TRBV7-2 with TRBJ1-5; D gene unclear. CDR1 is SGHTA and CDR2 is FQGNSA in the germline V gene. This CDR3 is built from 17 residues. Trimming shortened V by 4 bases and J by 0 bases, and 16 bases separated the two germline ends. The CDR3 region has the DNA TGTGCCAGCAGCTCTGCGGGGTGGGAGTATAGCAATCAGCCCCAGCATTTT. Amino acids: CASSSAGWEYSNQPQHF.

This rearrangement joins TRBV3-1 (or the pseudogene TRBV3-2) to TRBJ1-1, with D possibly matching TRBD1 (6 bases). The CDR3 has 15 residues. Looked up from germline, CDR1 is LGHDT and CDR2 is YNNKEL (reference sequence). V was cut by 4 bases and J by 4 bases, with 16 bases left in between. CDR3: CASSRRPRGSTEAFF. CDR3 nucleotide sequence: TGTGCCAGCAGCCGGCGACCCAGGGGATCCACTGAAGCTTTCTTT.

V gene TRBV4-3 combines with J gene TRBJ2-3, with 7 bases aligning to TRBD2. J gave up 2 bases and V 0 bases, and 8 bases lay outside the gene matches. The CDR3 contains 17 residues. CDR1 LGHNA and CDR2 YSLEER come from the germline V gene. CDR3 loop: CASSQDWGSGNTDTQYF. The CDR3 DNA follows: TGCGCCAGCAGCCAAGATTGGGGCAGCGGGAACACAGATACGCAGTATTTT.

This chain links TRBV10-3 with TRBJ2-3, with 7 bases lining up with TRBD1. This CDR3 spans 13 amino acids. Germline V lookup: CDR1 ENHRY, CDR2 SYGVKD. Trimming cost V 7 bases and J 4 bases; bases outside gene matches: 5. Here the CDR3 reads CAIKGAVADTQYF. Written as DNA, the CDR3 is TGTGCCATCAAGGGGGCGGTTGCAGATACGCAGTATTTT.

V gene TRBV5-1 combines with J gene TRBJ2-3, with D perhaps matching TRBD2 (6 bases). The germline gives CDR1 SGHRS, CDR2 YFSETQ. This CDR3 is built from 15 residues. The V gene lost 0 bases and the J gene lost 2 bases, with 10 bases spanning the gap. For the CDR3, the DNA is TGCGCCAGCAGCTTGGACAGCGGGTACACAGATACGCAGTATTTT. It is translated as CASSLDSGYTDTQYF.

The CDR3 region is CASSPFQGSNEKLFF. The CDR3 bases are TGTGCCAGCAGTCCATTCCAGGGGTCTAATGAAAAACTGTTTTTT. The rearrangement uses TRBV27 and TRBJ1-4; a weak D match, TRBD1 (6 bases). The V gene lost 5 bases and the J gene lost 3 bases, with 13 bases spanning the gap. In germline, CDR1 is MNHEY, CDR2 SMNVEV (reference sequence). CDR3 length equals 15 residues. Filled out from reference TRBV27 and TRBJ1-4, the complete variable domain reads EAQVTQNPRYLITVTGKKLTVTCSQNMNHEYMSWYRQDPGLGLRQIYYSMNVEVTDKGDVPEGYKVSRKEKRNFPLILESPSPNQTSLYFCASSPFQGSNEKLFFGSGTQLSVL.

This chain connects TRBV4-1 to TRBJ1-4; 10 bases match TRBD1. With 0 bases clipped from V and 12 bases from J, the junction kept 7 bases outside the gene matches. Germline V CDR1 and CDR2: MGHRA, YSYEKL. The CDR3 runs 15 residues. For the CDR3, the DNA is TGCGCCAGCAGCCAAGAGGGTGGGACAGGGGAAGAACTGTTTTTT. This sequence encodes CASSQEGGTGEELFF.

The rearrangement joins TRBV19 to TRBJ1-5; D is perhaps TRBD1 (5 bases). V dropped 3 bases and J dropped 5 bases, with 17 bases sitting between them. Looked up from germline, CDR1 is LNHDA and CDR2 is SQIVND (reference sequence). This CDR3 is 16 amino acids long. The CDR3 loop is CASSMLNIGGDQPQHF. CDR3 coding DNA: TGTGCCAGTAGTATGCTAAATATTGGGGGGGATCAGCCCCAGCATTTT.

Concerning this clone itself: The same CDR3 also results from other DNA sequences found in this sample. The chain employs TRBV7-9 and TRBJ1-1; maybe TRBD1 (5 bases). Germline V gene sequence: CDR1 SEHNR, CDR2 FQNEAQ (reference sequence). V lost 1 base and J lost 1, with 10 bases in between. CDR3 length equals 15 residues. CDR3 nucleotides: TGTGCCAGCAGCTTAGTCCGGCAGGGGAACACTGAAGCTTTCTTT. It translates to CASSLVRQGNTEAFF.

This chain uses TRBV18 with TRBJ1-5; the match to TRBD1 covers 10 bases. Germline loops: CDR1 KGHSH, CDR2 LQKENI. Trimming took 5 bases from V and 2 from J; bases not matched to a gene: 0. CDR3 length: 14 residues. The CDR3 nucleotides read TGTGCCAGCTCAGGGACAGGGGGCAATCAGCCCCAGCATTTT. Amino acids: CASSGTGGNQPQHF.